Listed here is a single T cell receptor beta chain. The antigen is not known. The record originates from a study of cytomegalovirus exposure and HLA in healthy donors. The germline gives CDR1 SGHRS, CDR2 YFSETQ. There are 14 residues in the CDR3. Trimming cost V 9 bases and J 5 bases; bases outside gene matches: 11. The PCR used 60 Vbeta and 13 Jbeta primers. TCRdb's copy holds only in-frame clones and misses some; the assay was immunoSEQ multiplex PCR. The sample records more than 130,000 clones, about three quarters being singletons. Study findings and constraints: Later analysis placed DRB1 highest and HLA-C lowest in TCR association rates, which differed by HLA locus.

The source is a man aged 18-30 years in good health and CMV-seronegative. J is TRBJ2-5 and V is TRBV5-1; 9 nucleotides align to TRBD1. The specimen sequenced was PBMCs. The CDR3 loop is CATRTGDLVETQYF. In DNA form, the CDR3 reads TGCGCCACCCGGACAGGGGATCTTGTGGAGACCCAGTACTTC.